Listed below are T cell receptor beta chains from one sample, sequenced in a study of response to subunit inactivated influenza vaccine. MiXCR, applied by TCRdb to the RT-PCR reads, yields one record per CDR3 protein. The table records hundreds of thousands of distinct CDR3 sequences, 15% to 19% of them present only once. This material consisted of PBMCs from blood, taken 12 days after vaccination. These receptors were obtained from a man aged 45-65 years who received an inactivated influenza vaccine. Each CDR3 is given with its conserved first and last residue. Each record gives: J gene, clone size, D gene, V gene, CDR3 DNA, CDR3 protein. The D gene is left open where the match is weak. The size field is filled for only some rows; it gives once, few, many or a size class.

>TRBJ2-3|.|TRBD2|TRBV10-3
TGTGCCATCAGTGGGGGGACTAGCGGAAAAACTAGCACAGATACGCAGTATTTT
CAISGGTSGKTSTDTQYF
>TRBJ2-4|many|.|TRBV7-8
TGTGCCAGCAGCTTAGAGGGGCGACGGAGACTAGCCAAAAACATTCAGTACTTC
CASSLEGRRRLAKNIQYF
>TRBJ2-1|few|.|TRBV5-1
TGCGCCAGCAGCTTGGAGGCTAACTCCTACAATGAGCAGTTCTTC
CASSLEANSYNEQFF
>TRBJ1-1|few|TRBD1|TRBV7-6
TGTGCCAGCAGTTGGACAGGGTTCACTGAAGCTTTCTTT
CASSWTGFTEAFF
>TRBJ1-1|many|TRBD1|TRBV4-1
TGCGCCAGCAGCTCCTTATACCGGGACAGGGAAGCTTTCTTT
CASSSLYRDREAFF
>TRBJ1-1|.|.|TRBV6-1
TGTGCCAGCAACTGGGGACGGATGAACACTGAAGCTTTCTTT
CASNWGRMNTEAFF
>TRBJ2-7|.|.|TRBV4-3
TGCGCCAGCAGCCAAGAGCACAGCAGGGGAATTAGTAACGAGCAGTACTTC
CASSQEHSRGISNEQYF
>TRBJ1-6|few|.|TRBV9
TGTGCCAGCAGCGTAGAGAGGGGAGGAATGAATTCACCCCTCCACTTT
CASSVERGGMNSPLHF
>TRBJ2-3|few|.|TRBV5-1
TGCGCCAGCAGCCCGGAAGGCGGACACGGGGCAGATACGCAGTATTTT
CASSPEGGHGADTQYF
>TRBJ2-5|.|TRBD1|TRBV5-6
TGTGCCAGCAGCGCTGGGACAGGGGGTAAAGAGACCCAGTACTTC
CASSAGTGGKETQYF
>TRBJ1-5|.|TRBD1|TRBV7-2
TGTGCCAGCAGCTCAAGACAGGGCGATCAGCCCCAGCATTTT
CASSSRQGDQPQHF
>TRBJ2-3|.|TRBD2|TRBV11-3
TGTGCCAGCAGCTTAGGCGGGAGGTGGACAGATACGCAGTATTTT
CASSLGGRWTDTQYF
>TRBJ1-3|.|.|TRBV14
TGTGCCAGCAGCCCTGGACGGGACTCTGGAAACACCATATATTTT
CASSPGRDSGNTIYF
>TRBJ2-1|.|TRBD2|TRBV20-1
TGCAGTGCTAGAGTAGCGGGAGGGCCACGTACGAATGAGCAGTTCTTC
CSARVAGGPRTNEQFF
>TRBJ2-1|few|TRBD2|TRBV3-1
TGTGCCAGCAGACTAGCGGGGAATGAGCAGTTCTTC
CASRLAGNEQFF
>TRBJ2-2|many|.|TRBV5-5
TGTGCCAGCAGCCCTTGGGGTGCGAACACCGGGGAGCTGTTTTTT
CASSPWGANTGELFF
>TRBJ2-2|few|.|TRBV4-2
TGTGCCAGCAGCCAAGATGCGGGAAGAACCGGGGAGCTGTTTTTT
CASSQDAGRTGELFF
>TRBJ2-7|many|.|TRBV12-3/TRBV12-4
TGTGCCAGCAGTTCCAGGGTTAAAGGGGACGAGCAGTACTTC
CASSSRVKGDEQYF
>TRBJ1-5|.|.|TRBV19
TGTGCCAGTAGTATGACAGGATTCGATCAGCCCCAGCATTTT
CASSMTGFDQPQHF
>TRBJ2-3|.|.|TRBV7-2
TGTGCCAGCAGCTTAGCAAGGTGGGATACGCAGTATTTT
CASSLARWDTQYF
>TRBJ2-1|.|TRBD2|TRBV28
TGTGCCAGCAGTTTTACCGGGGGGGGCCGGAATGAGCAGTTCTTC
CASSFTGGGRNEQFF
>TRBJ1-6|.|TRBD1|TRBV7-9
TGTGCCAGCAGCCAGGGACAGAGCAATTCACCCCTCCACTTT
CASSQGQSNSPLHF
>TRBJ2-3|.|.|TRBV7-9
TGTGCCAGCAGCGCTGCCGGGACAAAAACAGATACGCAGTATTTT
CASSAAGTKTDTQYF
>TRBJ2-1|many|TRBD2|TRBV12-3/TRBV12-4
TGTGCCAGCAGTCTGTGGGAGGGGCGGGAGCAGTTCTTC
CASSLWEGREQFF
>TRBJ2-6|few|.|TRBV19
TGTGCCAGTAGTATTCAGGCTGGGGCCAACGTCCTGACTTTC
CASSIQAGANVLTF
>TRBJ1-5|.|.|TRBV19
TGTGCCAGCGTAAGGTCGGCCTTGGTCCAGCCCCAGCATTTT
CASVRSALVQPQHF
>TRBJ2-1|once|.|TRBV19
TGTGCCAGTAGAAAGACAGGAGACCTCTACAATGAGCAGTTCTTC
CASRKTGDLYNEQFF
>TRBJ2-6|.|.|TRBV4-3
TGCGCCAGCAGCCAAGGGACGGTCGACTCTGGGGCCAACGTCCTGACTTTC
CASSQGTVDSGANVLTF
>TRBJ2-5|.|.|TRBV10-1
TGCGCCAGCGAAGGTGGGGGGACAACCCAAGAGACCCAGTACTTC
CASEGGGTTQETQYF
>TRBJ1-1|few|.|TRBV28
TGTGCCAGCAGTGGTATGTACACTGAAGCTTTCTTT
CASSGMYTEAFF
>TRBJ2-7|many|TRBD1|TRBV15
TGTGCCACCAGCAGGGGCGTCGGGACAGGGGGCTACGAGCAGTACTTC
CATSRGVGTGGYEQYF
>TRBJ2-7|few|.|TRBV7-2
TGTGCCAGCAGCGATAAACCGGTCGAGCAGTACTTC
CASSDKPVEQYF
>TRBJ1-2|.|.|TRBV5-4
TGTGCCAGCAGCTCCTTCCGGGGCTATGGCTACACCTTC
CASSSFRGYGYTF
>TRBJ2-3|.|TRBD2|TRBV7-2
TGTGCCAGCAGCCGGGGGACTAGCGGGGTGGTAGATACGCAGTATTTT
CASSRGTSGVVDTQYF
>TRBJ2-3|.|TRBD1|TRBV7-6
TGTGCCAGCAGCTTAGCCAGGGGGCTCGATACGCAGTATTTT
CASSLARGLDTQYF
>TRBJ1-1|many|.|TRBV7-2
TGTGCCAGCAGCCCCTTCGGACAGTACACTGAAGCTTTCTTT
CASSPFGQYTEAFF
>TRBJ2-7|few|.|TRBV7-8
TGTGCCAGCAGCTTAACTGATGGGTCAGAACGGCGCTCCTACGAGCAGTACTTC
CASSLTDGSERRSYEQYF
>TRBJ1-2|.|TRBD1|TRBV20-1
TGCAGTGCTCAAGGACAGGGGATTAACTATGGCTACACCTTC
CSAQGQGINYGYTF
>TRBJ1-1|few|.|TRBV6-6
TGTGCCAGCAGTTACGGGGTTCTCACTGAAGCTTTCTTT
CASSYGVLTEAFF
>TRBJ2-3|few|.|TRBV9
TGTGCCAGCAGCGCCCCTGCGGGGGATACGCAGTATTTT
CASSAPAGDTQYF
>TRBJ2-7|few|.|TRBV6-2/TRBV6-3
TGTGCCAGCAGTTACCAGGGTACCTACGAGCAGTACTTC
CASSYQGTYEQYF
>TRBJ1-1|few|TRBD1|TRBV29-1
TGCAGCGTTCTCCAACCTGGGACAGGGGGTAACACTGAAGCTTTCTTT
CSVLQPGTGGNTEAFF
>TRBJ1-5|few|.|TRBV6-5
TGTGCCAGCAGTTACTCGTTAGGGACCGGCAATCAGCCCCAGCATTTT
CASSYSLGTGNQPQHF
>TRBJ2-3|.|.|TRBV29-1
TGCAGCGTTGAAGAGAGGGGGAGAAGCCCCACAGATACGCAGTATTTT
CSVEERGRSPTDTQYF
>TRBJ2-7|.|.|TRBV12-3/TRBV12-4
TGTGCCAGCAGTTTCGGTGACCTCGAGCAGTACTTC
CASSFGDLEQYF